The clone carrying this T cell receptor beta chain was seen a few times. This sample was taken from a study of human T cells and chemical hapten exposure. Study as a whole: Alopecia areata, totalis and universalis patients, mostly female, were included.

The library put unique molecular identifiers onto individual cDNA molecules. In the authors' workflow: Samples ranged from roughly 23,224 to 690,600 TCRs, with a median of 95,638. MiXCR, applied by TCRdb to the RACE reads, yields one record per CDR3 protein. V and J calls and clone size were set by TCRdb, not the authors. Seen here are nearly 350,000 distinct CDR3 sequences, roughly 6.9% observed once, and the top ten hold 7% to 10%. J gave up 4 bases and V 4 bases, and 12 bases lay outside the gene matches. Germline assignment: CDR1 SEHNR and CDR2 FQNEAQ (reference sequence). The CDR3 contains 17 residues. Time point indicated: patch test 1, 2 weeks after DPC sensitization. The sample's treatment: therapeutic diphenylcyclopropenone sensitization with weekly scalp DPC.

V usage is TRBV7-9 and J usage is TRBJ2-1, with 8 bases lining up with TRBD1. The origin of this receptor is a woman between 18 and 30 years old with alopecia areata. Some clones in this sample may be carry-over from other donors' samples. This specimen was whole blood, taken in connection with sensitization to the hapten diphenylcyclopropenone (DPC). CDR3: CASSSRRDRGNYNEQFF. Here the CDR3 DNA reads TGTGCCAGCAGCTCAAGACGTGACAGGGGCAATTACAATGAGCAGTTCTTC.